The 2 T cell receptor beta chains presented below share a single source sample, sequenced in a study of cytomegalovirus exposure and HLA in healthy donors. A multiplex PCR was run with 60 Vbeta primers and 13 Jbeta primers. Here immunoSEQ multiplex PCR was the method, and the copy in TCRdb shows in-frame clones only, minus some. The sample contains about 120,000 clones, approximately 8.6% of which appear only once. The sample comprised PBMCs. These receptor sequences come from a woman in her thirties or forties in good health and CMV-seropositive.

This clone has a handful of counts. The J gene is TRBJ1-1, the V gene TRBV14; no clear D gene. From germline, CDR1 is SGHDN and CDR2 FVKESK. CDR3 length: 13 amino acids. V dropped 4 bases and J dropped 5 bases, with 11 bases sitting between them. The CDR3 is CASSPLSETEAFF. CDR3 sequence (DNA): TGTGCCAGCAGCCCCTTATCGGAGACTGAAGCTTTCTTT.

This clone has a handful of counts. The chain combines TRBV30 with TRBJ2-3; TRBD2 might be the D (6 bases). This CDR3 region has 14 residues. Germline V gene sequence: CDR1 GTSNPN, CDR2 SVGIG (reference sequence). The germline V and J ends were trimmed by 4 bases and 2 bases, with 13 bases remaining between them. The CDR3 sequence: CAWNPGESTDTQYF. DNA for the CDR3: TGTGCCTGGAACCCGGGGGAATCCACAGATACGCAGTATTTT.